Below, 29 T cell receptor beta chains from the same sample are listed, as sequenced in a study of blood T cell repertoires in COVID-19. The data were produced by immunoSEQ multiplex PCR, yet TCRdb's version contains in-frame clones alone and is incomplete. The data hold roughly 250,000 clones, with about 87% observed a single time. Sequencing used peripheral blood. Source of these receptors: a woman between 45 and 65 years old with acute or convalescent COVID-19.

This clone was detected once. V gene TRBV6-5 combines with J gene TRBJ1-1; D uncertain. The V gene lost 6 bases and the J gene lost 1 base, with 15 bases spanning the gap. The CDR3 has 15 residues. Germline V gene sequence: CDR1 MNHEY, CDR2 SVGAGI. This chain's CDR3 is CASRSYLLRNTEAFF. CDR3 DNA: TGTGCCAGCAGATCTTATCTCCTGCGGAACACTGAAGCTTTCTTT.

The V gene is TRBV4-3, the J gene TRBJ2-5, with a weak D call TRBD1 (5 bases). V gave up 0 bases and J gave up 1 base, with 9 bases separating them. This CDR3 is 15 amino acids long. Germline assignment: CDR1 LGHNA and CDR2 YSLEER. The CDR3 loop is CASSQDGAIQETQYF. CDR3 sequence (DNA): TGCGCCAGCAGCCAAGATGGGGCAATCCAAGAGACCCAGTACTTC.

This clone was seen a single time. This sequence joins TRBV7-9 and TRBJ2-1; TRBD2 agrees at 9 bases. CDR1 SEHNR and CDR2 FQNEAQ come from the germline V gene (reference sequence). The V segment lost 2 bases and the J segment 7 bases; nucleotides outside the gene matches: 9. CDR3 length: 16 residues. In DNA, the CDR3 is TGTGCCAGCAGCTTATACGGTAGCGGGAGAAGGAATGAGCAGTTCTTC. This encodes CASSLYGSGRRNEQFF. The full variable domain, in which reference TRBV7-9 and TRBJ2-1 provide the parts outside the CDR3, is DTGVSQNPRHKITKRGQNVTFRCDPISEHNRLYWYRQTLGQGPEFLTYFQNEAQLEKSRLLSDRFSAERPKGSFSTLEIQRTEQGDSAMYLCASSLYGSGRRNEQFFGPGTRLTVL.

The rearrangement uses TRBV27 and TRBJ2-3, with D maybe TRBD2 (5 bases). V lost 2 bases, J lost 1 base, and 13 bases lay in between. Germline-derived CDR1 and CDR2 are MNHEY and SMNVEV (reference sequence). This CDR3 contains 16 residues. The CDR3 DNA reads as TGTGCCAGCAGTTTACTTGGGAGCCGACGCACAGATACGCAGTATTTT. Translating gives CASSLLGSRRTDTQYF.

V usage is TRBV6-5 and J usage is TRBJ2-1, with 8 bases aligning to TRBD1. CDR3 length equals 13 residues. The J segment lost 6 bases and the V segment lost 5 bases, leaving 3 bases of the junction unmatched. CDR1 is MNHEY, CDR2 SVGAGI, per germline. The DNA for the CDR3 is TGTGCCAGCAGTACGGACAGGGTCAATGAGCAGTTCTTC. Translating it yields CASSTDRVNEQFF.

This CDR3 is CASSATGGLSYTF. CDR3 coding DNA: TGTGCCAGCAGCGCCACAGGGGGCTTGAGCTACACCTTC. This sequence joins TRBV9 and TRBJ1-2; 9 nucleotides match TRBD1. V dropped 3 bases and J dropped 9; count of bases not matched to a gene: 6. CDR3 length: 13 amino acids. Germline-derived CDR1 and CDR2 are SGDLS and YYNGEE.

On this clone: This same CDR3 is encoded by further DNA sequences in the sample. The rearrangement uses TRBV15 and TRBJ2-7; 8 nucleotides agree with TRBD1. The V segment lost 3 bases and the J segment 1 base; nucleotides outside the gene matches: 2. The CDR3 spans 14 residues. From germline, CDR1 is LNHNV and CDR2 YYDKDF (reference sequence). For the CDR3, the DNA is TGTGCCACCAGCAGCCGGGACAGGTCCTACGAGCAGTACTTC. This translates into CATSSRDRSYEQYF.

The chain links TRBV11-3 to TRBJ2-1; no clear D gene. Trimming stripped 3 bases from V and 4 bases from J, with 4 bases between. The CDR3 runs to 12 residues. Germline values: CDR1 SGHNT, CDR2 YENEEA. The CDR3 is CASSFKYNEQFF. The CDR3 nucleotides are TGTGCCAGCAGCTTTAAATACAATGAGCAGTTCTTC.

This chain uses TRBV15 with TRBJ1-2; D perhaps matches TRBD1 (5 bases). The CDR3 contains 12 residues. With 0 bases removed from V and 9 bases from J, the gap between germline ends came to 8 bases. Germline CDR1 reads LNHNV; CDR2 reads YYDKDF (reference sequence). This CDR3 is CATSRDRASYTF. CDR3 nucleotide sequence: TGTGCCACCAGCAGAGACAGGGCAAGCTACACCTTC.

J is TRBJ2-7 and V is TRBV15; D is undetermined. Germline V gene data show CDR1 as LNHNV and CDR2 as YYDKDF (reference sequence). This CDR3 is built from 13 residues. Trimming took 0 bases from V and 6 from J, leaving 9 bases between them. Here the CDR3 DNA reads TGTGCCACCAGCAGAGATGGGCACCTCGAGCAGTACTTC. Protein: CATSRDGHLEQYF.

The V call is TRBV15, the J call TRBJ2-7; TRBD2 is a possible D gene (6 bases). The CDR3 is made up of 13 amino acids. Per germline, CDR1 LNHNV and CDR2 YYDKDF (reference sequence). Trimming removed 0 bases from V and 6 bases from J, with 9 bases in between. The CDR3 region has the DNA TGTGCCACCAGCAGAGAGGCGGGGTCCGAGCAGTACTTC. Amino acids: CATSREAGSEQYF.

The rearrangement joins TRBV3-1 (or the pseudogene TRBV3-2) to TRBJ2-1; D might be TRBD1 (6 bases). Germline CDR1 LGHDT, CDR2 YNNKEL (reference sequence). The V end lost 0 bases, the J end lost 1 base, and 16 bases lay between the germline ends. The CDR3 covers 18 residues. The CDR3 here is CASSQDLDRYFSYNEQFF. CDR3 sequence (DNA): TGTGCCAGCAGCCAAGATTTAGACAGGTATTTTTCCTACAATGAGCAGTTCTTC.

The gene calls are TRBV11-2 and TRBJ2-1; 11 bases map to TRBD2. The CDR3 consists of 16 residues. The junction had 5 bases not matched to a gene; V was cut back by 5 bases and J by 2 bases. Germline V gene data show CDR1 as SGHAT and CDR2 as FQNNGV. For the CDR3, the DNA is TGTGCCAGCAGCCAGGGGACTAGCGGACCCTACAATGAGCAGTTCTTC. Amino acids: CASSQGTSGPYNEQFF.

This rearrangement joins TRBV5-1 to TRBJ2-2; D might be TRBD1 (5 bases). The V gene's germline CDR1 is SGHRS and CDR2 YFSETQ. The V and J ends lost 0 bases and 0 bases respectively, with 6 bases between them. This CDR3 comprises 15 residues. CDR3 loop: CASSLGRANTGELFF. Written as DNA, the CDR3 is TGCGCCAGCAGCTTGGGCAGGGCGAACACCGGGGAGCTGTTTTTT.

This clone was detected once. The V call is TRBV29-1, the J call TRBJ1-1; no definite D call. CDR1 is SQVTM and CDR2 is ANQGSEA in the germline V gene. CDR3 size: 13 residues. V was pared by 7 bases and J by 3 bases, with 15 bases between. The CDR3 loop is CSAQNQRDTEAFF. The CDR3 region has the DNA TGCAGCGCCCAGAATCAGAGGGACACTGAAGCTTTCTTT.

V usage is TRBV7-3 and J usage is TRBJ2-1, with TRBD1 identical over 7 bases. This CDR3 has 12 amino acids. J was trimmed by 5 bases and V by 6 bases; bases with no gene match: 1. Germline CDR1 is SGHTA and CDR2 is FQGTGA. The CDR3 region is CASSGQDNEQFF. CDR3 bases: TGTGCCAGCAGTGGACAGGACAATGAGCAGTTCTTC.

V and J are TRBV15 and TRBJ2-1; the match to TRBD2 covers 7 bases. The CDR3 loop spans 14 amino acids. CDR1 is LNHNV and CDR2 is YYDKDF in the germline V gene (reference sequence). The junction had 5 bases not matched to a gene; V was cut back by 2 bases and J by 7 bases. In DNA form, the CDR3 reads TGTGCCACCAGCAGAAGCCTAGCGGAGAATGAGCAGTTCTTC. Protein sequence: CATSRSLAENEQFF.

This clone came up a few times. The gene calls are TRBV4-1 and TRBJ2-1; 10 bases agree with TRBD1. The CDR3 consists of 16 residues. Germline assignment: CDR1 MGHRA and CDR2 YSYEKL. After removal of 2 bases from V and 7 bases from J, the junction contained 8 bases not matched to a gene. The CDR3 spells CASSQPTGTGANEQFF. The CDR3 region has the DNA TGCGCCAGCAGCCAACCAACCGGGACAGGGGCTAATGAGCAGTTCTTC.

The chain links TRBV19 to TRBJ1-4, with D possibly being TRBD1 (5 bases). The V gene lost 4 bases and the J gene lost 15 bases, with 18 bases spanning the gap. CDR1 LNHDA and CDR2 SQIVND come from the germline V gene (reference sequence). The CDR3 has 13 residues. CDR3 DNA: TGTGCCAGTAGTACGACCGGGACTCGGTCGGTGTTTTTT. This codes for CASSTTGTRSVFF.

This clone has just a few counts. V usage is TRBV28 and J usage is TRBJ2-7, with D unclear. The CDR3 covers 15 residues. The germline V gene encodes CDR1 MDHEN and CDR2 SYDVKM. With 5 bases removed from V and 0 bases from J, the gap between germline ends came to 14 bases. The CDR3 sequence: CASSPGTPSSYEQYF. Here the CDR3 DNA reads TGTGCCAGCAGTCCCGGCACTCCTAGCTCCTACGAGCAGTACTTC.

This clone was observed a handful of times. The rearrangement joins TRBV27 to TRBJ1-1, with 8 positions matching TRBD1. The CDR3 runs to 15 residues. Germline assignment: CDR1 MNHEY and CDR2 SMNVEV (reference sequence). V dropped 6 bases and J dropped 0; count of bases not matched to a gene: 6. The CDR3: CASRPRQGMNTEAFF. The CDR3 region has the DNA TGTGCCAGCAGGCCCCGACAGGGGATGAACACTGAAGCTTTCTTT.

The CDR3 is CASSPGLYSPLHF. CDR3 in DNA: TGTGCCAGCAGTCCAGGGTTATATTCACCCCTCCACTTT. V is TRBV27 and J is TRBJ1-6; D possibly corresponds to TRBD1 (5 bases). The V end lost 5 bases, the J end lost 8 bases, and 10 bases lay between the germline ends. Germline assignment: CDR1 MNHEY and CDR2 SMNVEV (reference sequence). This CDR3 has 13 residues.

This clone was recorded only once. This chain joins TRBV18 and TRBJ2-7; TRBD2 aligns across 8 bases. The germline gives CDR1 KGHSH, CDR2 LQKENI. Trimming at V came to 2 bases and at J to 10 bases, leaving 13 bases not matched to a gene. This CDR3 has 15 residues. The CDR3 DNA is TGTGCCAGCTCACCATCCGAGCGGGGGACCTTTCGTCAGTACTTC. As protein: CASSPSERGTFRQYF.

The chain employs TRBV5-1 and TRBJ1-4, with TRBD1 matching 7 bases. Germline CDR1 SGHRS, CDR2 YFSETQ. This CDR3 contains 16 residues. V lost 4 bases to trimming and J lost 0 bases; unmatched junction nucleotides: 6. As DNA, the CDR3 is TGCGCCAGCAGCGGAGGACAGGCCCCAACTAATGAAAAACTGTTTTTT. Amino acids: CASSGGQAPTNEKLFF.

The chain links TRBV9 to TRBJ1-6; D is perhaps TRBD1 (6 bases). With 6 bases removed from V and 6 bases from J, the gap between germline ends came to 16 bases. The CDR3 runs to 15 residues. Per germline, CDR1 SGDLS and CDR2 YYNGEE. The DNA for the CDR3 is TGTGCCAGCATGGTGAAGGGACACTTTAATTCACCCCTCCACTTT. Protein: CASMVKGHFNSPLHF.

This rearrangement joins TRBV5-1 to TRBJ2-2; 7 bases agree with TRBD1. The CDR3 is made up of 13 amino acids. From germline, CDR1 is SGHRS and CDR2 YFSETQ. V lost 4 bases and J lost 6; bases outside the gene matches: 3. The CDR3 nucleotides are TGCGCCAGCAGCCCTGGACAGGCCGGGGAGCTGTTTTTT. It translates to CASSPGQAGELFF.

The genes are TRBV18 and TRBJ2-7; 8 nucleotides align to TRBD2. Losses at the gene ends were 3 bases for V and 5 bases for J; bases not matched to a gene: 6. Germline lookup yields CDR1 KGHSH and CDR2 LQKENI. The CDR3 length is 14 residues. CDR3 coding DNA: TGTGCCAGCTCACCCCGCCGGGGGGGGGACGAGCAGTACTTC. This gives the protein CASSPRRGGDEQYF.

The chain couples TRBV25-1 to TRBJ2-7, with 11 bases lining up with TRBD2. CDR3 length equals 15 residues. Germline V gene lookup returns CDR1 MGHDK and CDR2 SYGVNS. J gave up 2 bases and V 2 bases, and 2 bases lay outside the gene matches. The CDR3 protein is CASSELAGGPYEQYF. The DNA of the CDR3 is TGTGCCAGCAGTGAACTAGCGGGAGGCCCCTACGAGCAGTACTTC.

J is TRBJ2-7 and V is TRBV3-1 (or the pseudogene TRBV3-2); the D gene is possibly TRBD2 (5 bases). Germline CDR1 is LGHDT and CDR2 is YNNKEL (reference sequence). Trimming removed 4 bases at V and 4 bases at J, with 14 bases between. The CDR3 runs 14 residues. This CDR3 reads CASSLGPTGYEQYF. DNA of the CDR3: TGTGCCAGCAGCCTAGGACCCACGGGGTACGAGCAGTACTTC.